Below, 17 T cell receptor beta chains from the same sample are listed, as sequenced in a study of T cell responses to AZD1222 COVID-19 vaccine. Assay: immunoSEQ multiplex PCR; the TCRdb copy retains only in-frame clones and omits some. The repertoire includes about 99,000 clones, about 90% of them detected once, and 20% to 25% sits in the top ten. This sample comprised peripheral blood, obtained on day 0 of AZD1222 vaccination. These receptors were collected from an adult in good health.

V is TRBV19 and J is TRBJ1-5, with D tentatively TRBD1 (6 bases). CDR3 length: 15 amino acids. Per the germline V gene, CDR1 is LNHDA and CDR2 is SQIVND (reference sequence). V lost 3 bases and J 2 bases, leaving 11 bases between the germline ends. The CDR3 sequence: CASSISSGGNQPQHF. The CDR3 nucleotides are TGTGCCAGTAGTATTTCTTCAGGGGGCAATCAGCCCCAGCATTTT.

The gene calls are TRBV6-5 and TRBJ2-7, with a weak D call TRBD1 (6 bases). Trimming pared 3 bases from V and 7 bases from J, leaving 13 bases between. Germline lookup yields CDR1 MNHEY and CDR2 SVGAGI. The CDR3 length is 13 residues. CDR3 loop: CASSYNRVGEQYF. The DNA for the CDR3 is TGTGCCAGCAGTTATAACAGGGTCGGGGAGCAGTACTTC.

CDR3: CASSPQRESIAKNIQYF. The CDR3 nucleotides are TGTGCCAGCAGCCCACAGCGGGAGAGCATAGCCAAAAACATTCAGTACTTC. The chain employs TRBV7-2 and TRBJ2-4; TRBD2 aligns across 8 bases. CDR3 length: 17 amino acids. Per the germline V gene, CDR1 is SGHTA and CDR2 is FQGNSA. After removal of 5 bases from V and 0 bases from J, the junction contained 9 bases not matched to a gene.

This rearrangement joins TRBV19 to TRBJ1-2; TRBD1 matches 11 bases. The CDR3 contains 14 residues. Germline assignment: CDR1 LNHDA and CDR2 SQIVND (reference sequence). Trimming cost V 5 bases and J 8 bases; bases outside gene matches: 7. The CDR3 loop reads CASSLGQGARGYTF. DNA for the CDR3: TGTGCCAGTAGTCTCGGACAGGGGGCGCGGGGCTACACCTTC.

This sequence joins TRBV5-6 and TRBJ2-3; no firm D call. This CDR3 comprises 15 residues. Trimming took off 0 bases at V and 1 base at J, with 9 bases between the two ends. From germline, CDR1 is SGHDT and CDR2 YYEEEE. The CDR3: CASSLGLVGTDTQYF. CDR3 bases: TGTGCCAGCAGCTTGGGGCTAGTGGGCACAGATACGCAGTATTTT.

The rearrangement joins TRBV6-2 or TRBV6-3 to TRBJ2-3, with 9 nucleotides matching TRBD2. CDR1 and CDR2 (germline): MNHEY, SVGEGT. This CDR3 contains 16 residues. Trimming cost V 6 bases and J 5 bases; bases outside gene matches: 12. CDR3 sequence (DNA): TGTGCCAGCAGCCCTGGTTGGGGTAGCGGGAGAGATACGCAGTATTTT. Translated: CASSPGWGSGRDTQYF.

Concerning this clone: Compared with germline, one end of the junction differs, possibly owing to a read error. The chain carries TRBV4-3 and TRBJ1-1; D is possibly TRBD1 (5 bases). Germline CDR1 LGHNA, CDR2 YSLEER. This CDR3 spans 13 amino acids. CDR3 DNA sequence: TGCGCCAGCAGCCAAGACACACAGGATGGGGGATCTTTT. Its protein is CASSQDTQDGGSF.

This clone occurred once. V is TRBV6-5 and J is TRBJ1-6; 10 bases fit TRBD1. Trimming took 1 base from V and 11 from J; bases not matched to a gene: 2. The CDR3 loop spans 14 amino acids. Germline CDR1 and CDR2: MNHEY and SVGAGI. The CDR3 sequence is CASSYLGQGTPLHF. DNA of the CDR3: TGTGCCAGCAGTTACTTGGGACAGGGGACACCCCTCCACTTT.

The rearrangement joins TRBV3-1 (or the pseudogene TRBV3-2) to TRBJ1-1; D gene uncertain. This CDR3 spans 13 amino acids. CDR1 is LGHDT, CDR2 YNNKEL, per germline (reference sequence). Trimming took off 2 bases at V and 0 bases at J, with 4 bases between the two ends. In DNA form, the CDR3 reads TGTGCCAGCAGCCAAAGCGTGAACACTGAAGCTTTCTTT. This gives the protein CASSQSVNTEAFF.

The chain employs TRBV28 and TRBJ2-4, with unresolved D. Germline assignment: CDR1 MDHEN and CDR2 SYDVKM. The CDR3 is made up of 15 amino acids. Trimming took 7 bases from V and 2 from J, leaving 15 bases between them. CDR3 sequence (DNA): TGTGCCAGCATGGTATCTGACGGGCCCAAAAACATTCAGTACTTC. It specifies CASMVSDGPKNIQYF.

The CDR3 spells CASSLRRQSEKLFF. The DNA of the CDR3 is TGTGCCAGCAGCTTAAGGCGGCAAAGTGAAAAACTGTTTTTT. The rearrangement joins TRBV7-2 to TRBJ1-4; D is unresolved. V lost 2 bases, J lost 7 bases, and 11 bases lay in between. The CDR3 loop spans 14 amino acids. The germline V gene encodes CDR1 SGHTA and CDR2 FQGNSA. Full variable domain (outside the CDR3, taken from reference TRBV7-2 and TRBJ1-4): GAGVSQSPSNKVTEKGKDVELRCDPISGHTALYWYRQSLGQGLEFLIYFQGNSAPDKSGLPSDRFSAERTGGSVSTLTIQRTQQEDSAVYLCASSLRRQSEKLFFGSGTQLSVL.

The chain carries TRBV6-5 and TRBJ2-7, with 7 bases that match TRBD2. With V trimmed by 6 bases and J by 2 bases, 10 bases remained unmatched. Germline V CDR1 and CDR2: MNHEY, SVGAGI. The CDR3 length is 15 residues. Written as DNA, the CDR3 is TGTGCCAGCAGAAAATCCGGGACTACCCCCTACGAGCAGTACTTC. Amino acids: CASRKSGTTPYEQYF.

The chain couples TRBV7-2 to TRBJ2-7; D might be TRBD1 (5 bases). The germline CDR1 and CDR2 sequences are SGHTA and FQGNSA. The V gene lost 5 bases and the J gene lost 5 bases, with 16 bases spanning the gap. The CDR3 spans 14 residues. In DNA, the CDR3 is TGTGCCAGCAGCCCCCTTGCCAGGGTCGACGAGCAGTACTTC. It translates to CASSPLARVDEQYF.

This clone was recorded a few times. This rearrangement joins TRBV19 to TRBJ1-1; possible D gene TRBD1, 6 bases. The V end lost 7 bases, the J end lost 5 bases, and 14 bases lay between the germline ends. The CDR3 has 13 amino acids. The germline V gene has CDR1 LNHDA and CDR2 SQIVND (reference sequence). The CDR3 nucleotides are TGTGCCAGTAAGGGACAATGGAATACTGAAGCTTTCTTT. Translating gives CASKGQWNTEAFF.

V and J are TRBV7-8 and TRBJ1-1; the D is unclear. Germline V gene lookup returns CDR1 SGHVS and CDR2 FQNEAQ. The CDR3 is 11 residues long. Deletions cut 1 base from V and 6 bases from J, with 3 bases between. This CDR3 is CASSLVAEAFF. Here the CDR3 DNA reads TGTGCCAGCAGCTTAGTCGCTGAAGCTTTCTTT. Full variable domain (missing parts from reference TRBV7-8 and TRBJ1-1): GAGVSQSPRYKVAKRGQDVALRCDPISGHVSLFWYQQALGQGPEFLTYFQNEAQLDKSGLPSDRFFAERPEGSVSTLKIQRTQQEDSAVYLCASSLVAEAFFGQGTRLTVV.

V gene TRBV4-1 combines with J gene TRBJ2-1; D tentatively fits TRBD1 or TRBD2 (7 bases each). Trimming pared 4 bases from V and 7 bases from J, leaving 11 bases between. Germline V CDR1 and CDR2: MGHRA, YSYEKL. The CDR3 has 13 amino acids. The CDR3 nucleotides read TGCGCCAGCAGCCTTCAGGGGGGGAATGAGCAGTTCTTC. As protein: CASSLQGGNEQFF.

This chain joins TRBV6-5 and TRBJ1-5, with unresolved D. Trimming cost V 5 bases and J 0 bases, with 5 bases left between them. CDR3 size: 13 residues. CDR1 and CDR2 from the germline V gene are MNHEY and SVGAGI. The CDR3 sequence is CASSPLSNQPQHF. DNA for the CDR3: TGTGCCAGCAGTCCTCTTAGCAATCAGCCCCAGCATTTT.